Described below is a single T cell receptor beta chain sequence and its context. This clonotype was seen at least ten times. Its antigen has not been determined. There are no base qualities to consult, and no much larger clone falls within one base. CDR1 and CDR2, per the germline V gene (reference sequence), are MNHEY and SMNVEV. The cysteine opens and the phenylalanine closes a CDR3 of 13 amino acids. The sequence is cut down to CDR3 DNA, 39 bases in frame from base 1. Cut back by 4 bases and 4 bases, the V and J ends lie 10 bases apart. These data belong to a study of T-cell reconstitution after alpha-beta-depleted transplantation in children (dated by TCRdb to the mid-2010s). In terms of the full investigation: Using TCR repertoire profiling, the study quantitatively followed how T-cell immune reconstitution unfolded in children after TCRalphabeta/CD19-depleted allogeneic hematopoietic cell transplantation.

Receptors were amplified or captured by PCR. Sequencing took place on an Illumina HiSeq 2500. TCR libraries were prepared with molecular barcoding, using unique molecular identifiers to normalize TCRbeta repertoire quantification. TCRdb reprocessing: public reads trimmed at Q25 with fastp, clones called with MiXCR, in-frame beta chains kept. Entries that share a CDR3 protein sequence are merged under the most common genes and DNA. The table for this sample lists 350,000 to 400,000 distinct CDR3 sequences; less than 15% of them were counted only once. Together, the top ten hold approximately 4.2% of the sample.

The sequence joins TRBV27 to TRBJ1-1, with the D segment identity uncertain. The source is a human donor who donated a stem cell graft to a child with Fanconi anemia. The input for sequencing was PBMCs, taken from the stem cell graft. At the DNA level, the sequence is TGTGCCAGCAGTTCTCGACCAGGCACTGAAGCTTTCTTT. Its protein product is CASSSRPGTEAFF.